This TCR beta chain comes out of a study of T cells in localized non-small cell lung cancer. Findings and caveats of the study: Overall survival was longer when the density of T cells in the blood was higher. Out of the top 100 tumor clones, a median approximately 57 were seen in adjacent lung.

Measured with immunoSEQ multiplex PCR; TCRdb has only the in-frame clones, and not every one. The sample contains approximately 64,000 clones, 85% to 90% of which appear only once. Germline lookup yields CDR1 SGHDN and CDR2 FVKESK. The V end was cut by 0 bases, the J end by 9 bases, with 14 bases between. This CDR3 has 14 amino acids. Worth noting for this clone: What it recognizes is unknown.

The TCR was taken from a woman aged 35-75 years with stage I lung adenocarcinoma. The material sequenced was peripheral blood, taken before any cancer treatment. The chain links TRBV14 to TRBJ2-5, with a possible D match to TRBD2 (6 bases). CDR3 residues: CASSQEWSRGAQYF. CDR3 bases: TGTGCCAGCAGCCAAGAGTGGTCCCGCGGGGCCCAGTACTTC.